Sequencing of this TCR beta chain was carried out in a study of blood T cell repertoires in COVID-19. For the study at large: T cells, B-cell-depleted T cells, or PBMCs supplied cDNA or gDNA.

Some clones are missing from TCRdb's copy, which holds only in-frame ones; the method was immunoSEQ multiplex PCR. The sample lists under 200,000 clones; 84% were seen once. Sequenced input: peripheral blood. This receptor was identified in a man between 18 and 29 years old with active or convalescent COVID-19.

The CDR3 reads CASSAESSRGKLFF. The CDR3 DNA reads as TGTGCCAGCAGCGCGGAGTCCTCAAGGGGAAAACTGTTTTTT. The chain couples TRBV9 to TRBJ1-4, with D possibly matching TRBD1 (5 bases). Germline V gene data show CDR1 as SGDLS and CDR2 as YYNGEE. Trimming took 3 bases from V and 10 from J, leaving 16 bases between them. CDR3 length equals 14 residues. The full variable domain, in which reference TRBV9 and TRBJ1-4 provide the parts outside the CDR3, is DSGVTQTPKHLITATGQRVTLRCSPRSGDLSVYWYQQSLDQGLQFLIQYYNGEERAKGNILERFSAQQFPDLHSELNLSSLELGDSALYFCASSAESSRGKLFFGSGTQLSVL.